A single sample is the source of the 20 T cell receptor beta chains below, sequenced in a study of cytomegalovirus exposure and HLA in healthy donors. PCR involved 60 Vbeta and 13 Jbeta primers. The table came from immunoSEQ multiplex PCR; TCRdb's copy has only in-frame clones and leaves some out. The sample lists approximately 100,000 clones; 76% were seen once. Sequences were obtained from PBMCs. The receptors stem from a woman in her forties or fifties in good health and CMV-seropositive.

V usage is TRBV25-1 and J usage is TRBJ1-1, with no clear D. Germline V gene sequence: CDR1 MGHDK, CDR2 SYGVNS. The V end was cut by 3 bases, the J end by 1 base, with 6 bases between. CDR3 length: 13 amino acids. CDR3 amino acids: CASSDGANTEAFF. The CDR3 DNA follows: TGTGCCAGCAGTGACGGTGCGAACACTGAAGCTTTCTTT.

As DNA, the CDR3 is TGTGCCAGCAGCTTGGCCGGGACAGAGAATGAAAAACTGTTTTTT. Translated: CASSLAGTENEKLFF. V and J are TRBV5-5 and TRBJ1-4, with 7 nucleotides matching TRBD1. The CDR3 consists of 15 residues. The germline V gene has CDR1 SGHKS and CDR2 YYEKEE (reference sequence). With V trimmed by 0 bases and J by 5 bases, 4 bases remained unmatched.

The chain recombines TRBV2 with TRBJ2-7; D unresolved. The CDR3 extends over 12 amino acids. The V and J ends lost 4 bases and 2 bases respectively, with 6 bases between them. Germline V gives CDR1 SNHLY, CDR2 FYNNEI. This CDR3 is CASSVATYEQYF. In nucleotides, the CDR3 is TGTGCCAGCAGTGTCGCGACCTACGAGCAGTACTTC.

As regards this clone: The sample has other DNA sequences that encode this CDR3 too. The V gene is TRBV9, the J gene TRBJ2-7, with D unresolved. The V end was cut by 0 bases, the J end by 2 bases, with 9 bases between. The germline CDR1 and CDR2 sequences are SGDLS and YYNGEE. The length of the CDR3 is 14 residues. The CDR3 spells CASSVAGGTYEQYF. In DNA form, the CDR3 reads TGTGCCAGCAGCGTAGCTGGCGGCACCTACGAGCAGTACTTC.

The chain is built from TRBV6-5 and TRBJ1-4; the D gene is possibly TRBD1 (5 bases). Germline V gives CDR1 MNHEY, CDR2 SVGAGI. V lost 2 bases and J lost 5, with 15 bases in between. There are 16 residues in the CDR3. The DNA for the CDR3 is TGTGCCAGCAGTTACCAGGCAGGGCTGTCGAATGAAAAACTGTTTTTT. Protein sequence: CASSYQAGLSNEKLFF.

J is TRBJ1-2 and V is TRBV2, with TRBD1 identical over 7 bases. V trimming: 1 base; J trimming: 6 bases; junction bases outside the gene matches: 8. The CDR3 runs to 15 residues. Germline V lookup: CDR1 SNHLY, CDR2 FYNNEI. DNA for the CDR3: TGTGCCAGCAGTGAAGGCGGCAGGGGGATTAATGGCTACACCTTC. It encodes CASSEGGRGINGYTF.

The chain combines TRBV7-9 with TRBJ2-3; D possibly corresponds to TRBD1 (7 bases). Germline CDR1 and CDR2: SEHNR and FQNEAQ (reference sequence). This CDR3 is built from 17 residues. V lost 5 bases and J 3 bases, leaving 21 bases between the germline ends. CDR3 residues: CASSPPGGRAETDTQYF. CDR3 DNA: TGTGCCAGCAGCCCTCCAGGGGGGCGCGCCGAAACAGATACGCAGTATTTT.

The chain has TRBV7-8 and TRBJ2-2, with D unresolved. CDR3 size: 13 residues. Germline assignment: CDR1 SGHVS and CDR2 FQNEAQ. The ends were cut back, 5 bases at V and 4 bases at J, with 8 bases in the middle. CDR3: CASSPRSTGELFF. The CDR3 DNA reads as TGTGCCAGCAGCCCCCGGAGCACCGGGGAGCTGTTTTTT.

This clone showed up just a few times. This chain connects TRBV6-5 to TRBJ1-1; tentative D call: TRBD1 (6 bases). V shed 5 bases and J shed 8 bases, with 15 bases lying between them. This CDR3 comprises 13 residues. Germline V gene data show CDR1 as MNHEY and CDR2 as SVGAGI. This CDR3 is CASSQDWTEEAFF. CDR3 bases: TGTGCCAGCAGTCAAGATTGGACAGAAGAAGCTTTCTTT.

The chain combines TRBV29-1 with TRBJ2-7, with 8 positions matching TRBD2. J lost 2 bases, V lost 6 bases, and 12 bases had no gene match. The CDR3 is 15 residues long. CDR1 and CDR2 from the germline V gene are SQVTM and ANQGSEA. Written as DNA, the CDR3 is TGCAGCGTGACCCTAGAGGGCGGGGGGCCCTACGAGCAGTACTTC. Protein: CSVTLEGGGPYEQYF.

In its sample, this clone was seen a few times. The gene calls are TRBV5-1 and TRBJ1-1, with 9 bases aligning to TRBD1. V was clipped by 5 bases and J by 9 bases; unmatched bases: 2. The CDR3 consists of 11 residues. The germline V gene encodes CDR1 SGHRS and CDR2 YFSETQ. This CDR3 reads CASRGQGKAFF. DNA of the CDR3: TGCGCCAGCAGAGGACAGGGGAAAGCTTTCTTT.

The chain uses TRBV5-1 and TRBJ1-2, with D possibly being TRBD1 (5 bases). The CDR3 spans 16 residues. Trimming took 0 bases from V and 2 from J, leaving 14 bases between them. CDR1 and CDR2 from the germline V gene are SGHRS and YFSETQ. The CDR3 reads CASSLDRPRRNYGYTF. CDR3 bases: TGCGCCAGCAGCTTGGACAGGCCACGGCGGAACTATGGCTACACCTTC.

This chain links TRBV23-1 with TRBJ2-7, with 9 positions matching TRBD1. TRBV23-1 is known as an ORF, though its function is uncertain. V lost 3 bases to trimming and J lost 2 bases; unmatched junction nucleotides: 11. The CDR3 consists of 17 residues. The CDR3 sequence: CASSHPVSGQGTYEQYF. The DNA of the CDR3 is TGCGCCAGCAGTCACCCCGTCTCGGGACAGGGCACCTACGAGCAGTACTTC.

This chain's CDR3 is CASSTTPNTEAFF. DNA of the CDR3: TGCGCCAGCAGCACTACACCTAACACTGAAGCTTTCTTT. The V gene is TRBV5-1, the J gene TRBJ1-1; D gene ambiguous. Trimming removed 4 bases from V and 2 bases from J, with 9 bases in between. This CDR3 contains 13 residues. Germline V gene lookup returns CDR1 SGHRS and CDR2 YFSETQ. Based on the CDR3 plus reference TRBV5-1 and TRBJ1-1, the full variable domain is KAGVTQTPRYLIKTRGQQVTLSCSPISGHRSVSWYQQTPGQGLQFLFEYFSETQRNKGNFPGRFSGRQFSNSRSEMNVSTLELGDSALYLCASSTTPNTEAFFGQGTRLTVV.

J is TRBJ1-1 and V is TRBV7-3; unclear D gene. The length of the CDR3 is 14 residues. Germline V gene lookup returns CDR1 SGHTA and CDR2 FQGTGA. Trimming cost V 1 base and J 4 bases, with 10 bases left between them. The CDR3 protein is CASSLSRDGTEAFF. DNA for the CDR3: TGTGCCAGCAGCTTAAGTCGGGATGGCACTGAAGCTTTCTTT.

This clone was detected only a few times. This chain uses TRBV11-2 with TRBJ1-2, with D possibly matching TRBD1 (5 bases). Germline lookup yields CDR1 SGHAT and CDR2 FQNNGV. V shed 5 bases and J shed 5 bases, with 18 bases lying between them. This CDR3 comprises 15 residues. The CDR3 is CASSQAGGPQYGYTF. The CDR3 nucleotides read TGTGCCAGCAGCCAAGCCGGGGGTCCACAATATGGCTACACCTTC.

The rearrangement joins TRBV30 to TRBJ2-3; D possibly corresponds to TRBD2 (6 bases). V lost 3 bases and J 4 bases, leaving 11 bases between the germline ends. CDR3 length equals 13 residues. CDR1 is GTSNPN and CDR2 is SVGIG in the germline V gene (reference sequence). In DNA, the CDR3 is TGTGCCTGGAGCAAGCCGGGAGCAGATACGCAGTATTTT. Translated: CAWSKPGADTQYF.

DNA for the CDR3: TGTGCCAGCAGCTCCTACGGGGGGATTCATGAAAAACTGTTTTTT. Its protein product is CASSSYGGIHEKLFF. The chain combines TRBV7-9 with TRBJ1-4; maybe TRBD1 (5 bases). Germline-derived CDR1 and CDR2 are SEHNR and FQNEAQ (reference sequence). The length of the CDR3 is 15 residues. V was cut by 4 bases and J by 6 bases, with 15 bases left in between.

This rearrangement joins TRBV19 to TRBJ2-3; tentatively, D is TRBD2 (5 bases). Trimming cost V 3 bases and J 5 bases, with 15 bases left between them. Germline CDR1 reads LNHDA; CDR2 reads SQIVND (reference sequence). CDR3 length equals 15 residues. The chain's CDR3 is CASSISGSARDTQYF. The CDR3 region has the DNA TGTGCCAGTAGTATCAGTGGGAGTGCGAGAGATACGCAGTATTTT.

The chain couples TRBV6-1 to TRBJ2-7; tentatively, D is TRBD2 (5 bases). The ends were cut back, 8 bases at V and 4 bases at J, with 9 bases in the middle. Germline V gene sequence: CDR1 MNHNS, CDR2 SASEGT. This CDR3 region has 11 residues. The CDR3: CASGRIYEQYF. CDR3 coding DNA: TGTGCCAGCGGGAGAATATACGAGCAGTACTTC.